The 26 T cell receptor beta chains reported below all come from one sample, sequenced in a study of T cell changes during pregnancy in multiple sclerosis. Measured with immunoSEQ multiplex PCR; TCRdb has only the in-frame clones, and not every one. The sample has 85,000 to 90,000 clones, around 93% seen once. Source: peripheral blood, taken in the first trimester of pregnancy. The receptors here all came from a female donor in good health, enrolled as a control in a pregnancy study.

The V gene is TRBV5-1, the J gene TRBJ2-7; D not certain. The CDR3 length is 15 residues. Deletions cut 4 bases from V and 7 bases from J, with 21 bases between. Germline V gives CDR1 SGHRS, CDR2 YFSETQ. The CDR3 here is CASSPTDPFGGEQYF. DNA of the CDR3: TGCGCCAGCAGCCCTACAGACCCGTTTGGTGGGGAGCAGTACTTC.

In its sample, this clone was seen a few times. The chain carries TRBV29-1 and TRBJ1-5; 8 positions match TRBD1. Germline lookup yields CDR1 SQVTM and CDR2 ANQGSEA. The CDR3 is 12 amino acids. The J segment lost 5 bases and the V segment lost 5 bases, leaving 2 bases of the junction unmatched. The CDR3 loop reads CSVKTGDQPQHF. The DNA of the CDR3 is TGCAGCGTTAAGACAGGGGATCAGCCCCAGCATTTT.

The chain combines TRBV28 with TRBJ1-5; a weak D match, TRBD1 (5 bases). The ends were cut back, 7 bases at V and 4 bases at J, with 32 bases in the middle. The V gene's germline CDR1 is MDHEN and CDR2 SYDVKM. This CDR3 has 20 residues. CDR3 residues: CASTVRNLRQTYRRNQPQHF. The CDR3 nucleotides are TGTGCCAGCACCGTTAGGAACCTCCGTCAAACTTACAGGCGTAATCAGCCCCAGCATTTT.

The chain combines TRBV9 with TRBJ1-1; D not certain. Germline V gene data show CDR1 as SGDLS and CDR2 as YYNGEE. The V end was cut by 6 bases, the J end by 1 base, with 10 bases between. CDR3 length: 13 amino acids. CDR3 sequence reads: CASTPQPNTEAFF. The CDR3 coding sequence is TGTGCCAGCACCCCACAGCCGAACACTGAAGCTTTCTTT.

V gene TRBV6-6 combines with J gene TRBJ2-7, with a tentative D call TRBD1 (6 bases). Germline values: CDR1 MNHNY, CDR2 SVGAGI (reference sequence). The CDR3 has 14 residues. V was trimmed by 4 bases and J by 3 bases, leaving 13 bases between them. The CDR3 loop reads CASSSIEQGYEQYF. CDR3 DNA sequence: TGTGCCAGCAGTTCAATCGAACAGGGCTACGAGCAGTACTTC.

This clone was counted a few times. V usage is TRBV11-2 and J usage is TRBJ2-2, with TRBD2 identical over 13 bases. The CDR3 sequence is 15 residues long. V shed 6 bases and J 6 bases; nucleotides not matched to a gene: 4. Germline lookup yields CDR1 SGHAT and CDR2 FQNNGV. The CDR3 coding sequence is TGTGCCAGCAGATGGACTAGCGGGGGACCCGGGGAGCTGTTTTTT. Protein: CASRWTSGGPGELFF.

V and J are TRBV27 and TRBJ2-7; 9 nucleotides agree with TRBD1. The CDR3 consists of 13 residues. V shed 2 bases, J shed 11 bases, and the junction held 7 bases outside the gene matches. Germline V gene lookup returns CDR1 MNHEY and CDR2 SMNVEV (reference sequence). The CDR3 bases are TGTGCCAGCAGTTTAGGGACAGGGTCTGGGAAGTACTTC. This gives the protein CASSLGTGSGKYF.

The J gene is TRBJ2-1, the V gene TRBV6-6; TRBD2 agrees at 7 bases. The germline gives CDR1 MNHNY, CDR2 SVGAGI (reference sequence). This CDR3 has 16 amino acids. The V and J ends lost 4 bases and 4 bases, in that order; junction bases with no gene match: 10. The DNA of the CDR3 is TGTGCCAGCAGTTCCCTCGGAGGGAGGGGATACAATGAGCAGTTCTTC. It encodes CASSSLGGRGYNEQFF.

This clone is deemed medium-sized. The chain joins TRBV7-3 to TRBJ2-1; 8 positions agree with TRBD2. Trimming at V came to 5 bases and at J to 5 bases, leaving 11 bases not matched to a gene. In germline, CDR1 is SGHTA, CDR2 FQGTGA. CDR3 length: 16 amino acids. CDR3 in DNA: TGTGCCAGCAGCCTACTCGGGAGCGGGGGTCACAATGAGCAGTTCTTC. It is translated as CASSLLGSGGHNEQFF.

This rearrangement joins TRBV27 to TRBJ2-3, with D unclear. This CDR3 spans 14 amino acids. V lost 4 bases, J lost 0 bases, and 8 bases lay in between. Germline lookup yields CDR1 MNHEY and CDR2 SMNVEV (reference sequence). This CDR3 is CASSSTRSTDTQYF. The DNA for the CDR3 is TGTGCCAGCAGTTCGACACGTAGCACAGATACGCAGTATTTT.

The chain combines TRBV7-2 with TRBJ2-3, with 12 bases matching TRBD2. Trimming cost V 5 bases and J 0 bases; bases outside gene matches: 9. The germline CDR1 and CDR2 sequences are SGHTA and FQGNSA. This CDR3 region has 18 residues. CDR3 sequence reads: CASSPLAGGSPSTDTQYF. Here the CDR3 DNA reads TGTGCCAGCAGCCCCCTAGCGGGGGGGAGTCCTAGCACAGATACGCAGTATTTT.

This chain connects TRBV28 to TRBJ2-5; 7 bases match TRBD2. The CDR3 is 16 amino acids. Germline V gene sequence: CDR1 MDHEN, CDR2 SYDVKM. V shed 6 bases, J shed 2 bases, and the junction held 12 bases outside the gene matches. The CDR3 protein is CASSTPRTRRQETQYF. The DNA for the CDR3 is TGTGCCAGCAGCACCCCGCGGACTAGGCGGCAAGAGACCCAGTACTTC.

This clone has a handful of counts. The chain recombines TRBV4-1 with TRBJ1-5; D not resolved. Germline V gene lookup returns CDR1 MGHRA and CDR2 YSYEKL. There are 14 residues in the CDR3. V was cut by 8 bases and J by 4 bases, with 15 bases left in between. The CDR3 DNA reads TGCGCCAGCTCCCATCCCCGGGAAAATCAGCCCCAGCATTTT. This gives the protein CASSHPRENQPQHF.

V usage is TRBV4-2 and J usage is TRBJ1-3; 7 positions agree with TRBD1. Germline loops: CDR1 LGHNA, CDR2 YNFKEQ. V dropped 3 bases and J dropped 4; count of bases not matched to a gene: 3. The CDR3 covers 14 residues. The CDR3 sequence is CASSQAGQGNTIYF. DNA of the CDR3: TGTGCCAGCAGCCAGGCGGGACAGGGAAACACCATATATTTT.

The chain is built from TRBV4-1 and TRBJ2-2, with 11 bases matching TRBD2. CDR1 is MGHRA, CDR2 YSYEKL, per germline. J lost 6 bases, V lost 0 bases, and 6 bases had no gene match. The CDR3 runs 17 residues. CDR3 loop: CASSQEVAGGRSGELFF. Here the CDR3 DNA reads TGCGCCAGCAGCCAAGAAGTAGCGGGGGGGCGGTCCGGGGAGCTGTTTTTT.

CDR3 sequence (DNA): TGTGCCAGCTCACCAGGGACAGCTGATGAAAAACTGTTTTTT. Its protein is CASSPGTADEKLFF. The J gene is TRBJ1-4, the V gene TRBV18; 7 bases fit TRBD1. The V gene end was trimmed by 2 bases and the J gene end by 6 bases; junction bases not matched to a gene: 3. CDR3 length: 14 residues. Germline CDR1 and CDR2: KGHSH and LQKENI.

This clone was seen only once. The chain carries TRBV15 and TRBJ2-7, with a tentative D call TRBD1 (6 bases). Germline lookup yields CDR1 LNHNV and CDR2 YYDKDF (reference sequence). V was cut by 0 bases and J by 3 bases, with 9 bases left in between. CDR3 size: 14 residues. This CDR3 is CATSREQGSYEQYF. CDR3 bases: TGTGCCACCAGCAGAGAACAGGGCAGCTACGAGCAGTACTTC.

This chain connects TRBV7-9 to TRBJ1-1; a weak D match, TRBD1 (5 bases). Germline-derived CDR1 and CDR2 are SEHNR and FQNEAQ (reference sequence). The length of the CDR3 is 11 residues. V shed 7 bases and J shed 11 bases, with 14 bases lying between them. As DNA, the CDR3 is TGTGCCAGCAATCCAACGGGGGTGGCTTTCTTT. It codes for CASNPTGVAFF.

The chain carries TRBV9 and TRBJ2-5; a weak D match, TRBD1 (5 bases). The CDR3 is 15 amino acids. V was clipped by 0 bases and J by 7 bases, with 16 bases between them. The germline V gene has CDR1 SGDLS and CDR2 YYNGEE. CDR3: CASSVGLASTGTQYF. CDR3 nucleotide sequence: TGTGCCAGCAGCGTAGGCCTCGCTAGTACAGGGACCCAGTACTTC.

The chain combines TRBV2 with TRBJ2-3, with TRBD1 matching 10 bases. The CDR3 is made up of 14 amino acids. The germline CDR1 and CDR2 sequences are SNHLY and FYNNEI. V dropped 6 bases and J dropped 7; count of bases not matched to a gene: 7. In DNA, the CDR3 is TGTGCCAGCAGGCCGGGACAGGGGTTTAATACGCAGTATTTT. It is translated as CASRPGQGFNTQYF. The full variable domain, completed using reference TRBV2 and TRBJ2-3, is EPEVTQTPSHQVTQMGQEVILRCVPISNHLYFYWYRQILGQKVEFLVSFYNNEISEKSEIFDDQFSVERPDGSNFTLKIRSTKLEDSAMYFCASRPGQGFNTQYFGPGTRLTVL.

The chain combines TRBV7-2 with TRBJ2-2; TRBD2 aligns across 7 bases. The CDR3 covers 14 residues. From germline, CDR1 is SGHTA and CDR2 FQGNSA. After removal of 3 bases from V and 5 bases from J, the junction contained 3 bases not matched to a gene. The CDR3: CASSLRGITGELFF. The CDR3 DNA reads TGTGCCAGCAGCTTGCGGGGGATAACCGGGGAGCTGTTTTTT. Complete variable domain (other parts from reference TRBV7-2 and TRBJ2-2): GAGVSQSPSNKVTEKGKDVELRCDPISGHTALYWYRQSLGQGLEFLIYFQGNSAPDKSGLPSDRFSAERTGGSVSTLTIQRTQQEDSAVYLCASSLRGITGELFFGEGSRLTVL.

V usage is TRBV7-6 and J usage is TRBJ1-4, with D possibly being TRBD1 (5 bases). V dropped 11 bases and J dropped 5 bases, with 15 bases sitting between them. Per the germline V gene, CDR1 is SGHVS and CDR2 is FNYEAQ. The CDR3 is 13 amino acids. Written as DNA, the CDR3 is TGTGCCTCGGGTCGACAGATCAATGAAAAACTGTTTTTT. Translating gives CASGRQINEKLFF. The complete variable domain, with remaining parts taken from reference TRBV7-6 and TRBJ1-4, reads GAGVSQSPRYKVTKRGQDVALRCDPISGHVSLYWYRQALGQGPEFLTYFNYEAQQDKSGLPNDRFSAERPEGSISTLTIQRTEQRDSAMYRCASGRQINEKLFFGSGTQLSVL.

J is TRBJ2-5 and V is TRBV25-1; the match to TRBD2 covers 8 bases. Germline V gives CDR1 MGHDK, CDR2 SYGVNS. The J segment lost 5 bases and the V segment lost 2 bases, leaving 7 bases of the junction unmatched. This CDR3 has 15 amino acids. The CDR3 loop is CASSEHRGGLETQYF. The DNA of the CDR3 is TGTGCCAGCAGTGAACATCGGGGGGGCTTGGAGACCCAGTACTTC.

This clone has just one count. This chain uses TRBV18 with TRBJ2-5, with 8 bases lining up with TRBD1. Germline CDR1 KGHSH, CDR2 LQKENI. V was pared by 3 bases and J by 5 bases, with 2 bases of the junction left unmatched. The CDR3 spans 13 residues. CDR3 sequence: CASSPTGDETQYF. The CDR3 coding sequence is TGTGCCAGCTCACCGACAGGGGACGAGACCCAGTACTTC.

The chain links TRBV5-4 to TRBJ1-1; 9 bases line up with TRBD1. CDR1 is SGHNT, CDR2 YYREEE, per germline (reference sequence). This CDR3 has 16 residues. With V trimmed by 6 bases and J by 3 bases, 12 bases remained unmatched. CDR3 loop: CASIIGQGTSYTEAFF. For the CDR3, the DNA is TGTGCCAGCATCATAGGACAGGGGACTTCTTACACTGAAGCTTTCTTT.

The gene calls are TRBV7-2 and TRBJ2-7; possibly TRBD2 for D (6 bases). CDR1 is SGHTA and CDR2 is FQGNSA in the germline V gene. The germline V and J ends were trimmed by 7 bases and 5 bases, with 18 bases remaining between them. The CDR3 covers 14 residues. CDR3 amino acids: CASTPGRFSHEQYF. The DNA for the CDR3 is TGTGCCAGCACCCCGGGGAGGTTTAGCCACGAGCAGTACTTC.